This T cell receptor (beta chain) originates from a study of OX40 agonist ivuxolimab in advanced cancers. The study, taken as a whole, reports: Averaging showed that CD8+ T cells had more expanded clones than CD4+ did.

With regard to this clone: The antigen remains undetermined.

The table came from immunoSEQ multiplex PCR; TCRdb's copy has only in-frame clones and leaves some out. The table includes 60,000 to 95,000 clones, 65% to 90% detected once. At cycle 4 day 1, cycle 7 day 1, and baseline, blood was sampled. This TCR was sampled from an adult with an advanced solid tumor such as melanoma, head and neck, liver or kidney cancer. The sample here was CD4+ or CD8+ T cells sorted from blood, taken in a trial of the OX40 agonist ivuxolimab.

CDR3 nucleotide sequence: TGTGCCAGTAGTCCCCCGTTTGGGGTGGATCAGCCCCAGCATTTT. This codes for CASSPPFGVDQPQHF. The chain uses TRBV19 and TRBJ1-5; no clear D. CDR1 LNHDA and CDR2 SQIVND come from the germline V gene (reference sequence). The length of the CDR3 is 15 residues. Trimming stripped 5 bases from V and 5 bases from J, with 16 bases between.